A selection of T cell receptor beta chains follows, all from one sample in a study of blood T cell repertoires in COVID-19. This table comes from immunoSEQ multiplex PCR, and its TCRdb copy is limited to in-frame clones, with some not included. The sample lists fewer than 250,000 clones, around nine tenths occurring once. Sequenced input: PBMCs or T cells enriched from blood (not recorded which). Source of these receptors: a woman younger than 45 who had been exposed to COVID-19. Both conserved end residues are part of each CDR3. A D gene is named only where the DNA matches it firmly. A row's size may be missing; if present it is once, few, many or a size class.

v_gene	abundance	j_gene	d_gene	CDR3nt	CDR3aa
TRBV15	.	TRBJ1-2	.	TGTGCCACCAGCAGAGAGGGACACAGGGGCTACACCTTC	CATSREGHRGYTF
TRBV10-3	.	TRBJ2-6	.	TGTGCCATCAGCTATACAGGGCTTGGGGCCAACGTCCTGACTTTC	CAISYTGLGANVLTF
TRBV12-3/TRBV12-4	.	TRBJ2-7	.	TGTGCCAGCAGTTTATCCCAGGGCGACGAGCAGTACTTC	CASSLSQGDEQYF
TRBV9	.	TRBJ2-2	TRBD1	TGTGCCAGCAGCTTCAGTTACAGGGGGCGCAGGACCGGGGAGCTGTTTTTT	CASSFSYRGRRTGELFF
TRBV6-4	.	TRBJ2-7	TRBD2	TGTGCCAGCAGTGACTGTCTAGCGGGGACCTACGAGCAGTACTTC	CASSDCLAGTYEQYF
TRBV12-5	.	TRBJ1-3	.	TGTGCTAGTGGCCCTACGGAGTTCTGGCAGAGCTCTGGAAACACCATATATTTT	CASGPTEFWQSSGNTIYF
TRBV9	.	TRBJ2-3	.	TGTGCCAGCAGCGTAGCGACTGCTCTTCGGGGAGATACGCAGTATTTT	CASSVATALRGDTQYF
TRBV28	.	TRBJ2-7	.	TGTGCCAGCAGTTTCTCCTCCTACGAGCAGTACTTC	CASSFSSYEQYF
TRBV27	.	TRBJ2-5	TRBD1	TGTGCCAGCAGTTGGCAGGGGGCAGAAGAGACCCAGTACTTC	CASSWQGAEETQYF
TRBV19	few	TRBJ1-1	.	TGTGCCAGTAGTCCACTTTTTGGGGGGACTGAAGCTTTCTTT	CASSPLFGGTEAFF
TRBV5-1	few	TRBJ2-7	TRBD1	TGCGCCAGCGCACAGGGGGCGAGGGAGCAGTACTTC	CASAQGAREQYF
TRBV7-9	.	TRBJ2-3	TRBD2	TGTGCCAGCAGCTTAGCGAGTACTAGCGGGAGGTGGGAAGATACGCAGTATTTT	CASSLASTSGRWEDTQYF
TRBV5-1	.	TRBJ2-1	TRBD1	TGCGCCAGCAGCTTGGGACAGGGAGAATACAATGAGCAGTTCTTC	CASSLGQGEYNEQFF
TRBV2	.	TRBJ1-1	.	TGTGCCAGCAGGGCAGGGCCCACTGAAGCTTTCTTT	CASRAGPTEAFF
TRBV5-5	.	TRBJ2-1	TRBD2	TGTGCCAGCAGCTCCGGGACTAGGGGGGACAATGAGCAGTTCTTC	CASSSGTRGDNEQFF
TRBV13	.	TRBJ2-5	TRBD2	TGTGCCAGCAGCTTACCGCGGGAGTGGGAGACCCAGTACTTC	CASSLPREWETQYF
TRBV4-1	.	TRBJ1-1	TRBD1	TGCGCCAGCAGCCGAACCCTTCCAGGGGGAGGAACTGAAGCTTTCTTT	CASSRTLPGGGTEAFF
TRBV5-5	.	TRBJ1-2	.	TGTGCCAGCAGCCCCCGAACTTGGGGCTACACCTTC	CASSPRTWGYTF
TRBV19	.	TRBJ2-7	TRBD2	TGTGCCAGTTCCCTAGCGGGAGGAAACCCCTACGAGCAGTACTTC	CASSLAGGNPYEQYF
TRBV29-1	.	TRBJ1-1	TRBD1	TGCAGCGTTGAAGATTTGCAGGGGGAGAGTCTCTGGAACACTGAAGCTTTCTTT	CSVEDLQGESLWNTEAFF
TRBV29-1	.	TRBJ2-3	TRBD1	TGCAGCGTTGAAGAAGGGACAGCCTCCGTGGGCCCTGATACGCAGTATTTT	CSVEEGTASVGPDTQYF
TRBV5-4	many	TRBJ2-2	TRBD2	TGTGCCAGCTCGGGCGGGAGTGCCGGGGAGCTGTTTTTT	CASSGGSAGELFF
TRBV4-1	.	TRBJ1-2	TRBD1	TGCGCCAGCAGCCAAGTTACAGGGGTCGGCTACACCTTC	CASSQVTGVGYTF
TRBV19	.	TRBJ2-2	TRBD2	TGTGCCAGTAGTATTATGGCTAGCGGGAGCACCGGGGAGCTGTTTTTT	CASSIMASGSTGELFF
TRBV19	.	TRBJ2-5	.	TGTGCCAGTAGTATAGGGGCAGGGCAAGAGACCCAGTACTTC	CASSIGAGQETQYF
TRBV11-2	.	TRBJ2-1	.	TGTGCCAGCAGCTTAGATACTTGGGCGGGACCAGACAATGAGCAGTTCTTC	CASSLDTWAGPDNEQFF
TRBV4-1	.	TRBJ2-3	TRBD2	TGCGCCAGCAGCCAAGATATTGTTCTAGCGGGCCGCACAGATACGCAGTATTTT	CASSQDIVLAGRTDTQYF
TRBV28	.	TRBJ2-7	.	TGTGCCAGCAGTTTAATAAGTGGGCCGACCTACGAGCAGTACTTC	CASSLISGPTYEQYF
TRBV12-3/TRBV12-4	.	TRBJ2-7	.	TGTGCCAGCAGCGTACAGGGACACGAGCAGTACTTC	CASSVQGHEQYF
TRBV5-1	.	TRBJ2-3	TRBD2	TGCGCCAGCAGCGGCGGGACTAGCACAACAGATACGCAGTATTTT	CASSGGTSTTDTQYF
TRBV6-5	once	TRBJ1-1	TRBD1	TGTGCCAGCAGTTACGCCGGGACAGGGAATACTGAAGCTTTCTTT	CASSYAGTGNTEAFF
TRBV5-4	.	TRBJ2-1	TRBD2	TGTGCCAGCAGCTATAGCGGGAGGGCCACCAATGAGCAGTTCTTC	CASSYSGRATNEQFF
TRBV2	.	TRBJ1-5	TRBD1	TGTGCCAGCAGACCAGACAGGGTCGGCCAGCCCCAGCATTTT	CASRPDRVGQPQHF
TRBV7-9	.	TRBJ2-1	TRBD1	TGTGCCAGCAGCTTACGACAGGGGATGGACAATGAGCAGTTCTTC	CASSLRQGMDNEQFF
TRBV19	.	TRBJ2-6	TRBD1	TGTGCCAGTAGTATAGGGGGACAGGGGGCTGGGGCCAACGTCCTGACTTTC	CASSIGGQGAGANVLTF
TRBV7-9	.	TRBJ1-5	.	TGTGCCAGCAGCACAAGCAATCAGCCCCAGCATTTT	CASSTSNQPQHF
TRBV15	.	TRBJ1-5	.	TGTGCCACCAGCAGAGCACCCGGGCCCCAGCATTTT	CATSRAPGPQHF
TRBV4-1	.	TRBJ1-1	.	TGCGCCAGCAGCCCCAGTGGAGACACTGAAGCTTTCTTT	CASSPSGDTEAFF
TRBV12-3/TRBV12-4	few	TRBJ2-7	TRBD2	TGTGCCACCACGCGGGGGAGAGGCTACGAGCAGTACTTC	CATTRGRGYEQYF
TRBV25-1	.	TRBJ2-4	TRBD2	TGTGCCAGCAGTGAGCCGGGACTAGCCAACATTCAGTACTTC	CASSEPGLANIQYF
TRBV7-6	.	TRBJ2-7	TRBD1	TGTGCCAGCAGCTTACTATCAGGGGGCGACGAGCAGTACTTC	CASSLLSGGDEQYF
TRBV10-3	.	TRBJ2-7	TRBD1	TGTGCCGTCCAAAGGGGGCAGGTCCACGAGCAGTACTTC	CAVQRGQVHEQYF
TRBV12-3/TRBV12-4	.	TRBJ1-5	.	TGTGCCAGCCATGGAGGGGCGAATCAGCCCCAGCATTTT	CASHGGANQPQHF
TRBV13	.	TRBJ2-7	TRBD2	TGTGCCAGCAGCACCACCCTAGCGGGAGTCTACGAGCAGTACTTC	CASSTTLAGVYEQYF
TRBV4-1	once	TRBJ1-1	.	TGCGCCAGCAGCCAAGAGGGGGGGACCTCTCCTGCTTTCTTT	CASSQEGGTSPAFF
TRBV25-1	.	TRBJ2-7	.	TGTGCCAGCAGTGAAATCGGAACAGGGTCCTACGAGCAGTACTTC	CASSEIGTGSYEQYF
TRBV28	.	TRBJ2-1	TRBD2	TGTGCCAGCAGTCCCTTAGCGGGAGGTTTGAATGAGCAGTTCTTC	CASSPLAGGLNEQFF
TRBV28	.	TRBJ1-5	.	TGTGCCAGCAGTCCCTCAGACGAGGGCAATCAGCCCCAGCATTTT	CASSPSDEGNQPQHF
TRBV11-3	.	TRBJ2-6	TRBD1	TGTGCCAGCAGCCCGGGGCAGGGGGTGACTGGGGCCAACGTCCTGACTTTC	CASSPGQGVTGANVLTF
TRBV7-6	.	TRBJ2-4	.	TGTGCCAGCAGCTTAGAAGCGCTGACAGCTATAGCCAAAAACATTCAGTACTTC	CASSLEALTAIAKNIQYF
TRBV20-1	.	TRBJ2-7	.	TGCAGTGCTACCAGGGGCGGCGAGCAGTACTTC	CSATRGGEQYF
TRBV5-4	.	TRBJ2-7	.	TGTGCCAGCAGCTCCCGCCCCGGGTCTCTACCCCACGAGCAGTACTTC	CASSSRPGSLPHEQYF
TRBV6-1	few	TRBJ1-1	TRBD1	TGTGCCAGCAGTGAAGCCAGGGGGCTAACTGAAGCTTTCTTT	CASSEARGLTEAFF
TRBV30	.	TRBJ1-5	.	TGTGCCTGGAGTACCTCATTGAGGGGGAACAATCAGCCCCAGCATTTT	CAWSTSLRGNNQPQHF
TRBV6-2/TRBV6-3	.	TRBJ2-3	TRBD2	TGTGCCAGCAGTTATTTCTCGGTAGCGGGAGATACGCAGTATTTT	CASSYFSVAGDTQYF
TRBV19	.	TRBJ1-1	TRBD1	TGTGCCAGTAGGGTGACAGGGGGGACTGAAGCTTTCTTT	CASRVTGGTEAFF
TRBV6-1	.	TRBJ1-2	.	TGTGCCAGCAGTGAAATGCCAGTCTATGGCTACACCTTC	CASSEMPVYGYTF
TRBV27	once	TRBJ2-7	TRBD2	TGTGCCAGCAGTTTATCTCTAGCGGGAGTGGTCTACGAGCAGTACTTC	CASSLSLAGVVYEQYF
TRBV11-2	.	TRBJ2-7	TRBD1	TGTGCCAGCAGCTGGACAGGGGACGAGCAGTACTTC	CASSWTGDEQYF